This TCR beta chain appears in the sequencing data of a study of shared clonotypes between healthy human individuals. The data were produced by immunoSEQ multiplex PCR, yet TCRdb's version contains in-frame clones alone and is incomplete. The data show around 1,000,000 clones, with roughly 77% seen just once and approximately 0.95% held by the top ten. The ends were cut back, 6 bases at V and 4 bases at J, with 19 bases in the middle. The CDR3 extends over 16 amino acids. CDR1 and CDR2 from the germline V gene are ENHRY and SYGVKD. This clone appeared many times. The chain employs TRBV10-3 and TRBJ1-3, with D maybe TRBD1 (6 bases). Material for sequencing was memory CD4+ T cells from PBMCs. Subset: CD45RA-negative fraction. The receptor was derived from a man aged 18 to 35 in good health. Some clones in this sample may be carry-over from other donors' samples. The CDR3 reads CAISRDRLGGGNTIYF. The CDR3 DNA sequence: TGTGCCATCAGCCGCGACAGGCTGGGCGGCGGAAACACCATATATTTT.